This TCR beta chain was observed in a study of T cell clonality in common variable immunodeficiency. This clone has only a few counts. From the germline J gene comes the end of the CDR3, since the read stops 3 residues before it. Patients and controls were mostly of Caucasian heritage. This CDR3 has 15 residues. Germline CDR1 GTSNPN, CDR2 SVGIG (reference sequence). The data were produced by immunoSEQ multiplex PCR, yet TCRdb's version contains in-frame clones alone and is incomplete. There are tens of thousands of clones in the sample, none observed a single time. The sequence was obtained from a person aged 18 to 75 in good health. Sequencing was carried out using peripheral blood mononuclear cells. The chain uses TRBV30 and TRBJ2-4, with 7 nucleotides matching TRBD1. CDR3 DNA, as far as it was read: TGTGCCTGGAGTTATACCGGGACAGTTGGGTATGGT. It specifies CAWSYTGTVGYG. The CDR3 as a whole reads CAWSYTGTVGYGQYF.